The 18 T cell receptor beta chains given below trace back to one sample, sequenced in a study of blood T cell repertoires in COVID-19. Here immunoSEQ multiplex PCR was the method, and the copy in TCRdb shows in-frame clones only, minus some. Of approximately 260,000 clones in the sample, approximately 83% are singletons; the top ten hold 11%. What was sequenced was peripheral blood. These receptors were collected from an older woman with acute or convalescent COVID-19.

This clone appeared a few times. The rearrangement links TRBV2 to TRBJ1-1; unclear D gene. This CDR3 is 14 amino acids long. Trimming shortened V by 6 bases and J by 0 bases, and 11 bases separated the two germline ends. Germline V gives CDR1 SNHLY, CDR2 FYNNEI. CDR3 sequence reads: CASSLQLMNTEAFF. DNA of the CDR3: TGTGCCAGCAGCCTACAGCTTATGAACACTGAAGCTTTCTTT.

This chain uses TRBV3-1 (or the pseudogene TRBV3-2) with TRBJ2-2; D gene ambiguous. Trimming shortened V by 4 bases and J by 8 bases, and 11 bases separated the two germline ends. The germline CDR1 and CDR2 sequences are LGHDT and YNNKEL (reference sequence). This CDR3 has 13 residues. CDR3 sequence (DNA): TGTGCCAGCAGCCGACTGGAATCAGGGGAGCTGTTTTTT. As protein: CASSRLESGELFF.

The rearrangement uses TRBV5-1 and TRBJ2-3; the D gene is possibly TRBD1 (6 bases). The CDR3 spans 16 residues. V gave up 4 bases and J gave up 5 bases, with 20 bases separating them. Germline CDR1 is SGHRS and CDR2 is YFSETQ. CDR3 in amino acids: CASSPGKGQWGDTQYF. As DNA, the CDR3 is TGCGCCAGCAGCCCGGGAAAAGGACAGTGGGGAGATACGCAGTATTTT.

This chain joins TRBV6-5 and TRBJ2-7, with D possibly TRBD1 on 7 matching bases. V lost 6 bases, J lost 8 bases, and 17 bases lay in between. CDR3 size: 13 residues. The germline V gene has CDR1 MNHEY and CDR2 SVGAGI. CDR3 coding DNA: TGTGCCAGCAGGCCACAGGGGACTCTACAGCAGTACTTC. Encoded protein: CASRPQGTLQQYF.

This clone was seen only a few times. CDR3 loop: CSAWGETEAFF. In DNA form, the CDR3 reads TGCAGTGCTTGGGGGGAAACTGAAGCTTTCTTT. The genes are TRBV20-1 and TRBJ1-1, with D perhaps TRBD1 (5 bases). This CDR3 region has 11 residues. Trimming left V 5 bases short and J 5 bases short, with 9 bases between. Germline CDR1 is DFQATT and CDR2 is SNEGSKA (reference sequence).

V usage is TRBV15 and J usage is TRBJ1-1; no clear D. Per the germline V gene, CDR1 is LNHNV and CDR2 is YYDKDF (reference sequence). The CDR3 is 13 amino acids. Trimming pared 1 base from V and 4 bases from J, leaving 7 bases between. The CDR3 region has the DNA TGTGCCACCAGCAGAGTACAGACCACTGAAGCTTTCTTT. This gives the protein CATSRVQTTEAFF. Full variable domain (outside the CDR3, taken from reference TRBV15 and TRBJ1-1): DAMVIQNPRYQVTQFGKPVTLSCSQTLNHNVMYWYQQKSSQAPKLLFHYYDKDFNNEADTPDNFQSRRPNTSFCFLDIRSPGLGDTAMYLCATSRVQTTEAFFGQGTRLTVV.

A few counts support this clone. V is TRBV6-1 and J is TRBJ1-1; 10 bases are shared with TRBD1. Germline CDR1 is MNHNS and CDR2 is SASEGT. The CDR3 contains 16 residues. Trimming took 3 bases from V and 3 from J; bases not matched to a gene: 7. CDR3 amino acids: CASSETGGLPYTEAFF. The DNA of the CDR3 is TGTGCCAGCAGTGAGACAGGGGGCCTTCCTTACACTGAAGCTTTCTTT.

The chain is built from TRBV6-5 and TRBJ2-3; D perhaps matches TRBD1 (6 bases). The V end was cut by 5 bases, the J end by 9 bases, with 12 bases between. The CDR3 totals 12 residues. Germline V CDR1 and CDR2: MNHEY, SVGAGI. The CDR3 is CASSTPRGTQYF. The CDR3 DNA sequence: TGTGCCAGCAGTACCCCCAGGGGCACGCAGTATTTT.

The gene calls are TRBV7-8 and TRBJ1-2; 11 nucleotides match TRBD1. Germline V CDR1 and CDR2: SGHVS, FQNEAQ. V gave up 5 bases and J gave up 8 bases; unmatched junction bases: 13. CDR3 length: 16 amino acids. CDR3 protein: CASSPPGQGDLRGYTF. The CDR3 DNA sequence: TGTGCCAGCAGCCCGCCGGGACAGGGGGATTTGCGGGGCTACACCTTC.

The chain employs TRBV6-5 and TRBJ1-2; D is possibly TRBD1 (5 bases). The V gene lost 7 bases and the J gene lost 4 bases, with 7 bases spanning the gap. The CDR3 extends over 11 amino acids. Germline V CDR1 and CDR2: MNHEY, SVGAGI. The CDR3 DNA is TGTGCCAGCATTGGGGCCTATGGCTACACCTTC. This encodes CASIGAYGYTF.

This sequence joins TRBV7-9 and TRBJ1-1; 7 bases align to TRBD1. The J segment lost 1 base and the V segment lost 8 bases, leaving 13 bases of the junction unmatched. CDR3 length: 16 amino acids. Germline V gives CDR1 SEHNR, CDR2 FQNEAQ (reference sequence). CDR3 DNA: TGTGCCAGCTCTAGGCAGGGGGTTGTTTGGAACACTGAAGCTTTCTTT. Its translation is CASSRQGVVWNTEAFF.

The chain has TRBV2 and TRBJ2-6; tentatively, D is TRBD2 (5 bases). Germline assignment: CDR1 SNHLY and CDR2 FYNNEI. Trimming removed 4 bases at V and 3 bases at J, with 10 bases between. The CDR3 loop spans 15 amino acids. The CDR3 coding sequence is TGTGCCAGCAGTGTGTGGGCGGGTGGGGCCAACGTCCTGACTTTC. This encodes CASSVWAGGANVLTF.

Concerning this clone: Other DNA sequences in this sample translate to the same CDR3. The chain uses TRBV7-8 and TRBJ1-4; 10 bases align to TRBD1. The V gene's germline CDR1 is SGHVS and CDR2 FQNEAQ. The CDR3 has 14 amino acids. The J segment lost 7 bases and the V segment lost 5 bases, leaving 4 bases of the junction unmatched. The CDR3 bases are TGTGCCAGCAGCCAAGGACAGGGGGTTGAAAAACTGTTTTTT. Translated, it gives CASSQGQGVEKLFF.

This clone was counted a single time. The gene calls are TRBV6-5 and TRBJ1-1; D is possibly TRBD1 (5 bases). The CDR3 length is 15 residues. Germline V CDR1 and CDR2: MNHEY, SVGAGI. The V end was cut by 4 bases, the J end by 3 bases, with 15 bases between. CDR3 amino acids: CASSSLRGVDTEAFF. The DNA of the CDR3 is TGTGCCAGCAGTTCCTTAAGGGGCGTGGACACTGAAGCTTTCTTT.

The chain carries TRBV3-1 (or the pseudogene TRBV3-2) and TRBJ2-1, with 9 bases aligning to TRBD2. V was clipped by 4 bases and J by 5 bases; unmatched bases: 6. The length of the CDR3 is 15 residues. The germline CDR1 and CDR2 sequences are LGHDT and YNNKEL (reference sequence). CDR3 residues: CASSRASGVHNEQFF. The CDR3 bases are TGTGCCAGCAGCCGCGCTAGCGGGGTCCACAATGAGCAGTTCTTC.

The CDR3 loop reads CASSQTFPGERFF. CDR3 nucleotides: TGTGCCAGCAGCCAAACCTTCCCGGGGGAGCGATTCTTC. This chain uses TRBV3-1 (or the pseudogene TRBV3-2) with TRBJ2-1; D may be TRBD2 (6 bases). This CDR3 is built from 13 residues. Trimming took off 2 bases at V and 16 bases at J, with 18 bases between the two ends. From germline, CDR1 is LGHDT and CDR2 YNNKEL (reference sequence).

The chain employs TRBV27 and TRBJ2-7, with TRBD1 matching 8 bases. The V segment lost 6 bases and the J segment 3 bases; nucleotides outside the gene matches: 4. There are 13 residues in the CDR3. The germline CDR1 and CDR2 sequences are MNHEY and SMNVEV (reference sequence). The CDR3 here is CASRRGQVYEQYF. In DNA, the CDR3 is TGTGCCAGCAGAAGGGGACAGGTCTACGAGCAGTACTTC.

The chain links TRBV29-1 to TRBJ2-7, with 7 bases identical to TRBD2. This CDR3 region has 11 residues. Germline V lookup: CDR1 SQVTM, CDR2 ANQGSEA. V shed 6 bases, J shed 3 bases, and the junction held 2 bases outside the gene matches. The CDR3 loop reads CSVRGSYEQYF. Written as DNA, the CDR3 is TGCAGCGTGCGGGGGAGCTACGAGCAGTACTTC.